Given below is one TCR beta chain in context. The sample comes from a study of regulatory T cells in long-lasting Graves disease. Time point in this sample: newly diagnosed GD, antithyroid drugs for less than 3 months. PBMCs were the source of the RNA used for TCR sequencing. CDR3 length equals 18 residues. Construction of the TCR beta libraries employed iRepertoire HTBI primers in conjunction with Arm-PCR of CDR3 regions. TCRdb re-called the multiplex PCR reads through MiXCR, storing one row per CDR3 protein. The sample has 400,000 to 500,000 distinct CDR3 sequences; roughly 17% are singletons. This same sample was also part of a study on T cells in Graves' hyperthyroidism and ophthalmopathy.

The receptor was derived from a woman under 30 with Graves disease. Sequenced here: peripheral blood mononuclear cells (PBMCs), sampled at new diagnosis, from a patient treated with antithyroid drugs. The rearrangement uses TRBV3-2 and TRBJ2-1; TRBD1 reflects the table's D call only, with no check against the DNA. TRBV3-2 is marked as a pseudogene. The CDR3 DNA sequence: TGTGCCAGCAGCCAAGAAGCCCAACTGGGGGGGGGCTACAATGAGCAGTTCTTC. Its translation is CASSQEAQLGGGYNEQFF.